The clone carrying this T cell receptor (beta chain) has a count of ten or more. The target antigen is unknown. All TCR cDNA molecules were individually tagged with a unique molecular identifier. From the 5' RACE reads, TCRdb called clonotypes with MiXCR, one entry per CDR3 protein. The sample lists 45,000 or so distinct CDR3 sequences, roughly 7.2% occurring once. This entry belongs to a study of spatial heterogeneity in lung cancer. Time point defined: sample taken at primary tumor resection. Unsorted tumor, nontumor lung tissue or cryopreserved PBMC supplied the whole RNA. The donors were fewer than 80 patients with non-small cell lung cancer that was early-stage and untreated. V was trimmed by 4 bases and J by 0 bases, leaving 22 bases between them. The CDR3 runs 18 residues. Looked up from germline, CDR1 is MNHEY and CDR2 is SVGAGI. Overall study findings and caveats: Relative to follow-up, resection was when ubiquitous expanded tumor TCRs appeared more in blood.

This receptor was obtained from a female donor with early-stage non-small cell lung cancer. The input for sequencing was PBMCs, taken at surgery. This sequence joins TRBV6-5 and TRBJ2-7; possibly TRBD1 or TRBD2 for D (6 bases each). As DNA, the CDR3 is TGTGCCAGCAGTTCCTCCTCAACTCCGGGGGCTTTCTCCTACGAGCAGTACTTC. This codes for CASSSSSTPGAFSYEQYF.